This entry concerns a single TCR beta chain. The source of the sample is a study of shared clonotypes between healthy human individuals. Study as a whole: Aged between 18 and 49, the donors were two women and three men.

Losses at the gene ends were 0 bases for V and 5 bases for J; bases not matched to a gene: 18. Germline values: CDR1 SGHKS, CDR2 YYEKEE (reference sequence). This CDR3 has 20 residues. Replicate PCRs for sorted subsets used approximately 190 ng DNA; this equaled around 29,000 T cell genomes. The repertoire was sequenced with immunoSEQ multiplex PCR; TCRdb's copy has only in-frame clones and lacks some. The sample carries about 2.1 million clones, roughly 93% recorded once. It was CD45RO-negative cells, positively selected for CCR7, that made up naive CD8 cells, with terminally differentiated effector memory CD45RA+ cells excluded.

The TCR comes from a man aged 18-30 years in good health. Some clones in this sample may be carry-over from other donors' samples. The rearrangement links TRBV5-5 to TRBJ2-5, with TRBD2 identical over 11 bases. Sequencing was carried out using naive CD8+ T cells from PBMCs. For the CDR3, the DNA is TGTGCCAGCAGCTTGGCGAATCCTCGTAGCGGGAGGGCCCTGGTGGAGACCCAGTACTTC. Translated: CASSLANPRSGRALVETQYF.